One sample yielded the 27 T cell receptor beta chains listed below, sequenced in a study of shared clonotypes between healthy human individuals. Using immunoSEQ multiplex PCR, the repertoire was profiled, and TCRdb retains in-frame clones only, with some absent. The sample lists more than 400,000 clones; roughly 95% were seen once. Sequencing used naive CD4+ T cells sorted from blood. Sample subset: CD45RA+ positively selected. The receptors derive from a woman aged 25 to 39 in good health.

The chain links TRBV30 to TRBJ2-5; D not certain. The CDR3 extends over 13 amino acids. V lost 2 bases and J 1 base, leaving 8 bases between the germline ends. Germline loops: CDR1 GTSNPN, CDR2 SVGIG (reference sequence). The CDR3 DNA follows: TGTGCCTGGAGTCAATCTTCCCAAGAGACCCAGTACTTC. Its translation is CAWSQSSQETQYF.

The sample holds one count of this clone. The CDR3 coding sequence is TGTGCCAGTAGTATCAACAGGGGATTAGAGACCCAGTACTTC. It translates to CASSINRGLETQYF. The chain recombines TRBV19 with TRBJ2-5; 7 bases agree with TRBD1. The CDR3 consists of 14 residues. V was clipped by 3 bases and J by 4 bases; unmatched bases: 5. In germline, CDR1 is LNHDA, CDR2 SQIVND (reference sequence).

This chain connects TRBV5-1 to TRBJ2-5, with D maybe TRBD1 (5 bases). V lost 4 bases, J lost 1 base, and 17 bases lay in between. The CDR3 is 16 amino acids. Germline CDR1 SGHRS, CDR2 YFSETQ. As DNA, the CDR3 is TGCGCCAGCAGCCCTGGGGCCAGGACCCTCCAAGAGACCCAGTACTTC. It encodes CASSPGARTLQETQYF.

The genes are TRBV28 and TRBJ1-2, with D possibly being TRBD1 (6 bases). Germline V CDR1 and CDR2: MDHEN, SYDVKM. Trimming cost V 4 bases and J 4 bases, with 16 bases left between them. The CDR3 spans 15 residues. The CDR3 reads CASSSTYGQIYGYTF. CDR3 in DNA: TGTGCCAGCAGTTCCACCTACGGACAGATCTATGGCTACACCTTC.

The chain carries TRBV19 and TRBJ1-2; D is perhaps TRBD1 (6 bases). Trimming took 8 bases from V and 2 from J, leaving 12 bases between them. CDR3 length: 13 residues. Looked up from germline, CDR1 is LNHDA and CDR2 is SQIVND (reference sequence). CDR3 region: CASFEDRNYGYTF. In DNA form, the CDR3 reads TGTGCCAGTTTCGAAGACAGGAACTATGGCTACACCTTC.

The chain combines TRBV25-1 with TRBJ2-3; TRBD1 or TRBD2 may be the D gene (5 bases each). CDR1 MGHDK and CDR2 SYGVNS come from the germline V gene. The V gene lost 5 bases and the J gene lost 0 bases, with 15 bases spanning the gap. CDR3 length: 16 residues. This CDR3 reads CASSLRDGLSTDTQYF. CDR3 bases: TGTGCCAGCAGTCTGAGGGACGGCCTTAGCACAGATACGCAGTATTTT.

The rearrangement links TRBV30 to TRBJ1-5; D might be TRBD1 (6 bases). The length of the CDR3 is 13 residues. The V and J ends lost 2 bases and 6 bases respectively, with 11 bases between them. From germline, CDR1 is GTSNPN and CDR2 SVGIG (reference sequence). CDR3 nucleotides: TGTGCCTGGAGTTTTACAGGGTCTCAGCCCCAGCATTTT. It is translated as CAWSFTGSQPQHF.

This CDR3 reads CASSLMGQGDTQYF. The CDR3 region has the DNA TGTGCCAGCAGTTTAATGGGACAGGGAGATACGCAGTATTTT. V gene TRBV28 combines with J gene TRBJ2-3; 9 bases align to TRBD1. V shed 2 bases and J 5 bases; nucleotides not matched to a gene: 2. The CDR3 has 14 residues. The germline gives CDR1 MDHEN, CDR2 SYDVKM. The whole variable domain, filled in from reference TRBV28 and TRBJ2-3, reads DVKVTQSSRYLVKRTGEKVFLECVQDMDHENMFWYRQDPGLGLRLIYFSYDVKMKEKGDIPEGYSVSREKKERFSLILESASTNQTSMYLCASSLMGQGDTQYFGPGTRLTVL.

The chain has TRBV6-6 and TRBJ2-1; D call uncertain. This CDR3 region has 15 residues. V was pared by 3 bases and J by 6 bases, with 15 bases between. Germline-derived CDR1 and CDR2 are MNHNY and SVGAGI (reference sequence). The CDR3 here is CASSYDPSASNEQFF. CDR3 DNA: TGTGCCAGCAGTTATGACCCATCCGCTTCCAATGAGCAGTTCTTC.

CDR3 bases: TGTGCCAGCAGTACCTATGGCTCTGGGGCCAACGTCCTGACTTTC. It yields the protein CASSTYGSGANVLTF. The chain recombines TRBV6-5 with TRBJ2-6; D ambiguous. V lost 5 bases to trimming and J lost 0 bases, with 8 bases between them. This CDR3 region has 15 residues. The germline CDR1 and CDR2 sequences are MNHEY and SVGAGI.

The chain uses TRBV7-3 and TRBJ2-3; 7 bases fit TRBD1. The CDR3 spans 13 residues. V lost 5 bases and J lost 4; bases outside the gene matches: 3. From germline, CDR1 is SGHTA and CDR2 FQGTGA. CDR3 in DNA: TGTGCCAGCAGCCGACAGGGAGCAGATACGCAGTATTTT. This encodes CASSRQGADTQYF.

This chain links TRBV25-1 with TRBJ2-7, with 9 bases matching TRBD1. J was trimmed by 7 bases and V by 4 bases; bases with no gene match: 8. The CDR3 totals 14 residues. Germline assignment: CDR1 MGHDK and CDR2 SYGVNS. CDR3 bases: TGTGCCAGCAGTGTGCGGACAGGGGTGACAGAGCAGTACTTC. Translating gives CASSVRTGVTEQYF.

J is TRBJ1-2 and V is TRBV18; a weak D match, TRBD1 (5 bases). CDR1 is KGHSH, CDR2 LQKENI, per germline. The CDR3 has 15 amino acids. With 3 bases removed from V and 0 bases from J, the gap between germline ends came to 11 bases. Written as DNA, the CDR3 is TGTGCCAGCTCACCCGGGACGGCGACTAACTATGGCTACACCTTC. It is translated as CASSPGTATNYGYTF.

The rearrangement uses TRBV18 and TRBJ1-2; 7 nucleotides match TRBD1. The V segment lost 5 bases and the J segment 7 bases; nucleotides outside the gene matches: 7. This CDR3 has 13 residues. Per germline, CDR1 KGHSH and CDR2 LQKENI. The chain's CDR3 is CASSASGGPGYTF. The CDR3 DNA follows: TGTGCCAGCTCAGCTTCAGGGGGACCTGGCTACACCTTC.

The chain links TRBV30 to TRBJ2-3; TRBD1 agrees at 7 bases. The germline gives CDR1 GTSNPN, CDR2 SVGIG (reference sequence). The V and J ends lost 2 bases and 6 bases, in that order; junction bases with no gene match: 8. This CDR3 has 14 residues. The CDR3 DNA reads as TGTGCCTGGAGTCTGACGCGACAGGGTGATACGCAGTATTTT. Its translation is CAWSLTRQGDTQYF.

Turning to this clone: Other DNA sequences in the sample encode the same CDR3. The gene calls are TRBV4-1 and TRBJ1-2, with D uncertain. Germline V gives CDR1 MGHRA, CDR2 YSYEKL. The V and J ends lost 4 bases and 2 bases respectively, with 14 bases between them. This CDR3 has 15 residues. The CDR3 region has the DNA TGCGCCAGCAGCCCAGCCCCGGTAGCCAACTATGGCTACACCTTC. This encodes CASSPAPVANYGYTF.

This sequence joins TRBV6-6 and TRBJ2-3, with 9 bases that match TRBD2. The CDR3 length is 14 residues. Germline CDR1 is MNHNY and CDR2 is SVGAGI (reference sequence). The J segment lost 1 base and the V segment lost 6 bases, leaving 2 bases of the junction unmatched. The CDR3: CASRLAGGTDTQYF. DNA of the CDR3: TGTGCCAGCAGGTTAGCGGGAGGCACAGATACGCAGTATTTT.

The gene calls are TRBV27 and TRBJ1-1; tentatively, D is TRBD1 (5 bases). The CDR3 extends over 13 amino acids. Per the germline V gene, CDR1 is MNHEY and CDR2 is SMNVEV (reference sequence). V was cut by 6 bases and J by 4 bases, with 12 bases left in between. The CDR3 sequence: CASSSRGFTEAFF. The CDR3, as DNA: TGTGCCAGCAGCTCAAGGGGTTTCACTGAAGCTTTCTTT.

J is TRBJ2-1 and V is TRBV19; D might be TRBD1 (5 bases). Germline-derived CDR1 and CDR2 are LNHDA and SQIVND (reference sequence). Between the trimmed V and J ends, which lost 0 bases and 8 bases, there was a span of 17 bases. The CDR3 extends over 16 amino acids. CDR3 loop: CASSIDRTQNGDEQFF. For the CDR3, the DNA is TGTGCCAGTAGTATAGATCGGACACAAAACGGAGATGAGCAGTTCTTC.

The J gene is TRBJ2-7, the V gene TRBV28; no reliable D call. Trimming left V 6 bases short and J 5 bases short, with 14 bases between. The CDR3 has 13 residues. Germline assignment: CDR1 MDHEN and CDR2 SYDVKM. The DNA for the CDR3 is TGTGCCAGCAGCGAAGTGCCTAGGGACGAGCAGTACTTC. Its translation: CASSEVPRDEQYF.

This clone was detected once. This chain links TRBV6-5 with TRBJ1-5; D not resolved. V was cut by 6 bases and J by 3 bases, with 15 bases left in between. Germline V gene data show CDR1 as MNHEY and CDR2 as SVGAGI. The CDR3 spans 15 residues. This CDR3 reads CASRSMPGLNQPQHF. The CDR3 nucleotides are TGTGCCAGCAGGAGCATGCCGGGTCTCAATCAGCCCCAGCATTTT.

Note on this clone: Other nucleotide sequences in the sample specify the same CDR3. This chain connects TRBV7-9 to TRBJ2-7, with D perhaps TRBD1 (5 bases). Trimming took 2 bases from V and 0 from J, leaving 8 bases between them. The CDR3 contains 14 residues. Germline assignment: CDR1 SEHNR and CDR2 FQNEAQ (reference sequence). This CDR3 is CASSLQGSSYEQYF. Here the CDR3 DNA reads TGTGCCAGCAGCTTACAGGGAAGCTCCTACGAGCAGTACTTC.

The gene calls are TRBV5-1 and TRBJ2-7, with TRBD1 identical over 9 bases. Germline CDR1 reads SGHRS; CDR2 reads YFSETQ. With 4 bases clipped from V and 5 bases from J, the junction kept 7 bases outside the gene matches. The CDR3 spans 14 residues. CDR3 sequence (DNA): TGCGCCAGCAGCGTGGGACAGGGTGTGCACGAGCAGTACTTC. It is translated as CASSVGQGVHEQYF.

The gene calls are TRBV28 and TRBJ2-1, with 10 bases lining up with TRBD2. The CDR3 loop spans 16 amino acids. Per germline, CDR1 MDHEN and CDR2 SYDVKM. Trimming at V came to 3 bases and at J to 7 bases, leaving 9 bases not matched to a gene. The CDR3 is CASSFLESGRGNEQFF. The CDR3 coding sequence is TGTGCCAGCAGTTTCCTGGAAAGCGGGAGGGGGAATGAGCAGTTCTTC.

CDR3 amino acids: CASSSRVALRGTEAFF. The CDR3 DNA reads TGTGCCAGCAGCAGTCGGGTGGCCCTTCGGGGCACTGAAGCTTTCTTT. The chain is built from TRBV7-2 and TRBJ1-1; D gene ambiguous. This CDR3 is built from 16 residues. Trimming shortened V by 5 bases and J by 4 bases, and 20 bases separated the two germline ends. Germline CDR1 is SGHTA and CDR2 is FQGNSA.

The chain links TRBV14 to TRBJ2-7; possible D gene TRBD1, 6 bases. V was shortened by 4 bases and J by 1 base, with 8 bases between the two germline ends. Germline V lookup: CDR1 SGHDN, CDR2 FVKESK. This CDR3 spans 13 amino acids. The CDR3: CASSPQGSYEQYF. CDR3 nucleotide sequence: TGTGCCAGCAGCCCACAGGGATCCTACGAGCAGTACTTC.

V and J are TRBV28 and TRBJ2-7; 9 bases map to TRBD1. The CDR3 length is 13 residues. Germline V gene data show CDR1 as MDHEN and CDR2 as SYDVKM. V was pared by 10 bases and J by 0 bases, with 4 bases of the junction left unmatched. The CDR3 reads CATMTGGSYEQYF. In DNA, the CDR3 is TGTGCCACAATGACAGGGGGCTCCTACGAGCAGTACTTC.